This T cell receptor beta chain was recovered during a study of blood T cell repertoires in COVID-19. Assay: immunoSEQ multiplex PCR; the TCRdb copy retains only in-frame clones and omits some. The sample consists of hundreds of thousands of clones, roughly 84% of them appearing once. This clone has just one count. The CDR3 is 12 amino acids. From germline, CDR1 is SQVTM and CDR2 ANQGSEA. V shed 7 bases and J 5 bases; nucleotides not matched to a gene: 8. The source material was peripheral blood. This TCR derives from a man aged 30 to 45 with active or convalescent COVID-19. The V call is TRBV29-1, the J call TRBJ2-7; 7 bases map to TRBD1. CDR3 loop: CSARQGSHEQYF. The CDR3 DNA reads as TGCAGCGCCCGACAGGGTTCCCACGAGCAGTACTTC.